Below are 5 T cell receptor beta chains sequenced from a single sample in a study of blood T cells in healthy people across ages. Then a second PCR, running about 6 to 12 cycles, was carried out with a sample-barcoded 5' primer and a J-beta primer mix. TCRdb reprocessed the 5' RACE reads with MiXCR, giving one entry per CDR3 protein. The sample consists of 1.5 million or so distinct CDR3 sequences, about 42% of them appearing once. Sequenced material: blood. The receptors derive from a woman aged 18-35 years in good health.

This rearrangement joins TRBV2 to TRBJ2-5, with 8 bases matching TRBD1. CDR1 and CDR2 from the germline V gene are SNHLY and FYNNEI. The CDR3 contains 14 residues. V shed 0 bases and J 4 bases; nucleotides not matched to a gene: 1. CDR3 DNA sequence: TGTGCCAGCAGTGAAGCGGGACAGGTAGAGACCCAGTACTTC. It is translated as CASSEAGQVETQYF.

Regarding this clonotype: One end of the junction is discordant with germline, which a read error may explain. The V gene is TRBV10-2, the J gene TRBJ2-1; D may be TRBD2 (5 bases). This CDR3 has 14 amino acids. The V gene's germline CDR1 is WSHSY and CDR2 SAAADI. The CDR3 DNA follows: TGCGCCAGCAGGGAGTCGGGGAGACACAATGAGCAGTTCTTC. This codes for CASRESGRHNEQFF.

Points on this clonotype: This clone may be a read error of a much larger clone one base away. The V and J genes are TRBV29-1 and TRBJ1-2; 7 positions agree with TRBD1. In germline, CDR1 is SQVTM, CDR2 ANQGSEA. CDR3 length: 15 residues. The CDR3 sequence is CSVEDITGDAYDYSF. CDR3 bases: TGCAGCGTTGAAGATATAACAGGGGACGCCTATGACTACAGCTTC.

This sequence joins TRBV29-1 and TRBJ2-7; D gene unclear. V lost 7 bases and J lost 5, with 12 bases in between. Germline CDR1 and CDR2: SQVTM and ANQGSEA. CDR3 size: 11 residues. DNA of the CDR3: TGCAGCGCCCGGCAGTCCGACGAGCAGTACTTC. It codes for CSARQSDEQYF.

There are a few counts of this clonotype. The J gene is TRBJ2-5, the V gene TRBV10-3, with 13 bases fitting TRBD2. The trim removed 10 bases at V and 1 base at J, leaving 3 bases unmatched. The CDR3 loop spans 14 amino acids. Looked up from germline, CDR1 is ENHRY and CDR2 is SYGVKD. The CDR3 loop reads CATRTSGGQETQYF. The CDR3 nucleotides read TGTGCCACAAGGACTAGCGGGGGCCAAGAGACCCAGTACTTC.